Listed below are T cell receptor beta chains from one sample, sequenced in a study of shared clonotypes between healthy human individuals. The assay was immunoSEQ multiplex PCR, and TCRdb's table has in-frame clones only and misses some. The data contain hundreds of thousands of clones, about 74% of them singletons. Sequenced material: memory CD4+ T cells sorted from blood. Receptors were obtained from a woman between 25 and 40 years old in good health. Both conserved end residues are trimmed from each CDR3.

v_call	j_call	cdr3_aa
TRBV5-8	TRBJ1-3	ASSLYSGTGNTIY
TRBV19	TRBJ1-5	ASLGQGNQPQH
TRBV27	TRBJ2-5	ASSPGPSWQETQY
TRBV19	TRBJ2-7	ASSILASEPYEQY
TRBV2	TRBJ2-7	ASEKQGEV
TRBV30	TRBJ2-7	AWSATSGYGREQY
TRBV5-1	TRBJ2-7	ASSLAQEYEQY
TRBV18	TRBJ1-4	ASSRTGGVNEKLF
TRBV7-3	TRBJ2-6	ASSRQGYSGANVLT
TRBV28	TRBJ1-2	ASKFGHVYGYT
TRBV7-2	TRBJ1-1	ASSNSGLSSMNTEAF
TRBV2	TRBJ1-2	ASTLGGARDGYT
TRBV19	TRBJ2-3	ASSMLAGTSTDTQY
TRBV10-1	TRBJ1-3	ASSPGQEISGNTIY
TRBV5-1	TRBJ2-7	ASSFSDRPHEQY
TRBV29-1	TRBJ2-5	SVQAGSQETQY
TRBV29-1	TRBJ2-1	SVLRTSGRANEQF
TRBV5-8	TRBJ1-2	ASSTRDRGGT
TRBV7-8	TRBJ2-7	ASSWDTGGEQY
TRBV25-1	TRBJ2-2	ASSEFSGANTGELF
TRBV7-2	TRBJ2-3	ASSLAGGASWDTQY
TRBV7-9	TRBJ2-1	AGQKGGNEQF
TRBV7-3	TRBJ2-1	ASSPARGGAYNEQF
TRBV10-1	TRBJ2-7	ASSDGGYEQY
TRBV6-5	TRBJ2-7	ASRGTGDDEQY
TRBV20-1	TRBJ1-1	SAREERRAF
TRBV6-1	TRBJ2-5	ASRLQGRETQY
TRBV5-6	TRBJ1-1	ASSFTGGVTEAF
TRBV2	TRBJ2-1	ASSHDGGTSLSDEQF
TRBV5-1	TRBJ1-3	ASSPGGGNTIY
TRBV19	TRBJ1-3	ASSTLGLRASGNTIY
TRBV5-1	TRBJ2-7	ASSIQGPYEQY
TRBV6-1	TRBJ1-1	ASTPPDRVDIWAF
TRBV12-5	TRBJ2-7	ASGLVTSGRMSEQY
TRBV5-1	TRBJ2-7	ASSSMGLALGEQY
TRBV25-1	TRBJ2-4	ASSRREGGGKNIQY
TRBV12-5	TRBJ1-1	ASGPKVGEVTEAF
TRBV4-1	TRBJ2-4	ASSQGGARGAPKNIQY
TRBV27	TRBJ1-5	ATARERSNQPQH
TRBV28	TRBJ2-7	ASSLMRRVSYEQY
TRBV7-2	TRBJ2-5	ASSPRASGRLTQY
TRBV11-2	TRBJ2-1	ASSSLTYEQF
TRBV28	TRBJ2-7	ASDDRGSYEQY
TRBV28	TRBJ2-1	ASIRLAGGNEQF
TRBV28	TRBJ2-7	ASSSLTGLAGGGGYEQY
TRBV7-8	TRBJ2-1	ASSPYRVAGGPYNEQF
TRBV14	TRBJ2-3	ASSQIGQAKDTQY
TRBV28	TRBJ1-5	ASSLLGRSQPQH
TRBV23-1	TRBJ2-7	ASVPRTLGPYEQY
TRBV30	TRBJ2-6	AKSGANVLT
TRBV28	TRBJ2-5	ASSSGESPGRGETQY
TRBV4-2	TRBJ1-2	ASSVQGASGYT
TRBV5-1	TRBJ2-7	ASSTGTTYEQY
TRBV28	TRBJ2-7	ASSSPASGTGRYEQY
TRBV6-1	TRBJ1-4	ASSENGATNEKLF